This T cell receptor (beta chain) was profiled in a study of blood T cell repertoires in COVID-19. At the level of the study: The samples span acute and convalescent COVID-19 from the United States, Italy and Spain. PBMCs, B-cell-depleted T cells, or T cells were the source of the cDNA or gDNA that made up the material.

The germline CDR1 and CDR2 sequences are KGHSH and LQKENI. The CDR3 spans 13 residues. V lost 5 bases and J lost 5, with 9 bases in between. While infection was still active, Seattle patients were enrolled and then followed longitudinally. Profiling relied on immunoSEQ multiplex PCR, and the TCRdb table lists in-frame clones only, not all of them. The sample holds under 400,000 clones; almost 90% are singletons and the top ten take less than 3.5%. Sequencing was performed on peripheral blood. The chain has TRBV18 and TRBJ1-4; perhaps TRBD1 as D (6 bases). The sequence came from a woman aged 25 to 45 with COVID-19, enrolled during active disease. CDR3: CASSGDTNEKLFF. As DNA, the CDR3 is TGTGCCAGCTCAGGGGACACAAATGAAAAACTGTTTTTT. The full variable domain, completed using reference TRBV18 and TRBJ1-4, is NAGVMQNPRHLVRRRGQEARLRCSPMKGHSHVYWYRQLPEEGLKFMVYLQKENIIDESGMPKERFSAEFPKEGPSILRIQQVVRGDSAAYFCASSGDTNEKLFFGSGTQLSVL.